This T cell receptor beta chain came from a study of neurological immune-mediated disorders. Study-level results: One related-CDR3 cluster, found by phylogenetic grouping, held repertoires of 18 of 34 multiple sclerosis patients and is a possible signature.

TCRdb re-called the 5' RACE reads through MiXCR, storing one row per CDR3 protein. Seen here are some 80,000 distinct CDR3 sequences, 5.5% to 6.5% observed once, and the top ten hold approximately 8%. Time point in this sample: longitudinal time-point 2. This clonotype was counted ten times or more. The antigen remains undetermined. The receptor comes from a woman aged 60 to 75 with multiple sclerosis. Specimen: PBMCs.

CDR3 bases: TGCAGCGTTGTAGTCGGGGCAGGGGAGACCCAGTACTTC. Its translation: CSVVVGAGETQYF. The V gene is TRBV29-1, the J gene TRBJ2-5; D possibly uses TRBD1 or TRBD2 (5 bases each). Germline loops: CDR1 SQVTM, CDR2 ANQGSEA. V gave up 4 bases and J gave up 5 bases, with 14 bases separating them. The CDR3 has 13 residues.